These 27 T cell receptor beta chains came from one sample sequenced in a study of shared clonotypes between healthy human individuals. This table comes from immunoSEQ multiplex PCR, and its TCRdb copy is limited to in-frame clones, with some not included. The sample lists some 2,000,000 clones, roughly 94% occurring once. Naive CD8 cells comprised CD45RO-negative, CCR7-positively selected cells, excluding terminally differentiated effector memory CD45RA+ cells. The sequenced sample consisted of naive CD8+ T cells sorted from blood. The origin of the receptors is a man aged 18 to 35 in good health.

J is TRBJ1-1 and V is TRBV6-5; TRBD1 might be the D (6 bases). Trimming removed 5 bases from V and 1 base from J, with 11 bases in between. Germline-derived CDR1 and CDR2 are MNHEY and SVGAGI. The CDR3 is made up of 14 amino acids. The CDR3 here is CASSEGHPNTEAFF. The DNA for the CDR3 is TGTGCCAGCAGTGAGGGACACCCGAACACTGAAGCTTTCTTT.

V usage is TRBV5-6 and J usage is TRBJ2-1; TRBD1 or TRBD2 may be the D gene (5 bases each). The germline V and J ends were trimmed by 7 bases and 0 bases, with 14 bases remaining between them. This CDR3 has 15 amino acids. Germline CDR1 is SGHDT and CDR2 is YYEEEE. CDR3 amino acids: CASGWGSPSYNEQFF. CDR3 DNA: TGTGCCAGCGGGTGGGGGAGTCCCTCCTACAATGAGCAGTTCTTC.

Only one count was recorded for this clone. The V and J genes are TRBV11-2 and TRBJ2-7; D gene uncertain. CDR1 and CDR2 from the germline V gene are SGHAT and FQNNGV. The CDR3 covers 13 residues. V was shortened by 0 bases and J by 3 bases, with 6 bases between the two germline ends. For the CDR3, the DNA is TGTGCCAGCAGCTTAGACCAGAACTACGAGCAGTACTTC. Protein product: CASSLDQNYEQYF.

The V call is TRBV5-6, the J call TRBJ1-5, with 8 bases that match TRBD1. Germline CDR1 and CDR2: SGHDT and YYEEEE. The CDR3 consists of 16 residues. The J segment lost 5 bases and the V segment lost 3 bases, leaving 10 bases of the junction unmatched. Here the CDR3 reads CASSYGQGFGYQPQHF. DNA for the CDR3: TGTGCCAGCAGCTACGGACAGGGCTTTGGCTATCAGCCCCAGCATTTT.

The gene calls are TRBV7-9 and TRBJ2-3, with 7 bases identical to TRBD1. Trimming cost V 3 bases and J 1 base; bases outside gene matches: 7. This CDR3 is 16 amino acids long. Germline V gene lookup returns CDR1 SEHNR and CDR2 FQNEAQ (reference sequence). CDR3 in DNA: TGTGCCAGCAGCTTCACCCCCGGGACAGGCACAGATACGCAGTATTTT. Amino acids: CASSFTPGTGTDTQYF. The full variable domain, in which reference TRBV7-9 and TRBJ2-3 provide the parts outside the CDR3, is DTGVSQNPRHKITKRGQNVTFRCDPISEHNRLYWYRQTLGQGPEFLTYFQNEAQLEKSRLLSDRFSAERPKGSFSTLEIQRTEQGDSAMYLCASSFTPGTGTDTQYFGPGTRLTVL.

As for this clone: The same CDR3 also results from other DNA sequences found in this sample. The chain combines TRBV4-1 with TRBJ1-1; TRBD1 aligns across 7 bases. Germline V gives CDR1 MGHRA, CDR2 YSYEKL. The CDR3 is made up of 14 amino acids. The V segment lost 4 bases and the J segment 4 bases; nucleotides outside the gene matches: 6. The CDR3 region has the DNA TGCGCCAGCAGCCTGAGGGCAGGGGGCACTGAAGCTTTCTTT. This sequence encodes CASSLRAGGTEAFF.

J is TRBJ1-1 and V is TRBV5-4, with D unresolved. Between the trimmed V and J ends, which lost 4 bases and 0 bases, there was a span of 16 bases. The CDR3 consists of 16 residues. Germline CDR1 reads SGHNT; CDR2 reads YYREEE (reference sequence). The CDR3 sequence: CASSAPGPVLNTEAFF. As DNA, the CDR3 is TGTGCCAGCAGCGCACCCGGTCCAGTTTTGAACACTGAAGCTTTCTTT.

The V and J genes are TRBV28 and TRBJ2-1; D possibly corresponds to TRBD2 (6 bases). The CDR3 is 14 amino acids. The V end was cut by 10 bases, the J end by 8 bases, with 21 bases between. CDR1 and CDR2 (germline): MDHEN, SYDVKM. The DNA for the CDR3 is TGTGCCACCGTGGAGGGTCCCTCTGGAGATGAGCAGTTCTTC. Its translation: CATVEGPSGDEQFF.

The chain links TRBV5-4 to TRBJ1-2; the D gene is possibly TRBD1 (5 bases). Germline V CDR1 and CDR2: SGHNT, YYREEE (reference sequence). The CDR3 is 15 amino acids. Trimming cost V 4 bases and J 6 bases, with 19 bases left between them. This CDR3 is CASSAYQGGVNGYTF. The CDR3 nucleotides are TGTGCCAGCAGCGCCTACCAGGGTGGAGTCAATGGCTACACCTTC.

This chain uses TRBV6-5 with TRBJ1-2, with D unresolved. Germline CDR1 and CDR2: MNHEY and SVGAGI. V was pared by 2 bases and J by 2 bases, with 9 bases between. The CDR3 spans 14 residues. This chain's CDR3 is CASSYEGVNYGYTF. The CDR3 DNA reads as TGTGCCAGCAGTTACGAGGGTGTGAACTATGGCTACACCTTC.

As to this clone: The sample contains more than one DNA sequence encoding this CDR3. The chain links TRBV6-5 to TRBJ2-7, with D uncertain. Germline CDR1 MNHEY, CDR2 SVGAGI. V was trimmed by 2 bases and J by 2 bases, leaving 7 bases between them. CDR3 size: 13 residues. As DNA, the CDR3 is TGTGCCAGCAGTTACGGGGTTACCTACGAGCAGTACTTC. Translating it yields CASSYGVTYEQYF.

This sequence joins TRBV6-6 and TRBJ2-1; weak D call: TRBD2 (5 bases). Trimming left V 1 base short and J 10 bases short, with 8 bases between. CDR3 length: 12 amino acids. Germline CDR1 and CDR2: MNHNY and SVGAGI (reference sequence). The CDR3 sequence: CASSYWGEEQFF. The CDR3, as DNA: TGTGCCAGCAGTTACTGGGGAGAAGAGCAGTTCTTC.

The chain has TRBV10-3 and TRBJ1-2; weak D call: TRBD1 (6 bases). Germline V gene sequence: CDR1 ENHRY, CDR2 SYGVKD. V was clipped by 0 bases and J by 2 bases, with 13 bases between them. The CDR3 covers 16 residues. CDR3 in DNA: TGTGCCATCAGTGAGTCCCTGAGTACAGGGAACTATGGCTACACCTTC. It is translated as CAISESLSTGNYGYTF.

This chain links TRBV10-3 with TRBJ1-1; TRBD1 might be the D (6 bases). CDR1 is ENHRY and CDR2 is SYGVKD in the germline V gene. This CDR3 is 16 amino acids long. The germline V and J ends were trimmed by 0 bases and 4 bases, with 15 bases remaining between them. CDR3 in amino acids: CAISESYREEGTEAFF. CDR3 coding DNA: TGTGCCATCAGTGAGTCCTACAGGGAGGAAGGCACTGAAGCTTTCTTT.

The chain is built from TRBV7-3 and TRBJ2-5; 8 positions match TRBD2. V dropped 2 bases and J dropped 5; count of bases not matched to a gene: 10. The length of the CDR3 is 16 residues. The V gene's germline CDR1 is SGHTA and CDR2 FQGTGA. CDR3 bases: TGTGCCAGCAGCTTAGGAAGCGGGGGACCCGGGGAGACCCAGTACTTC. Translating gives CASSLGSGGPGETQYF.

CDR3 protein: CASSLLEGADTEAFF. CDR3 DNA sequence: TGCGCCAGCAGCTTGTTGGAGGGGGCGGACACTGAAGCTTTCTTT. This rearrangement joins TRBV5-1 to TRBJ1-1; 7 nucleotides agree with TRBD1. Germline-derived CDR1 and CDR2 are SGHRS and YFSETQ. The CDR3 extends over 15 amino acids. V trimming: 1 base; J trimming: 3 bases; junction bases outside the gene matches: 6.

Only one count was recorded for this clone. V usage is TRBV5-1 and J usage is TRBJ2-3; 9 nucleotides match TRBD1. The CDR3 is 16 residues long. The V segment lost 4 bases and the J segment 0 bases; nucleotides outside the gene matches: 6. Germline V gives CDR1 SGHRS, CDR2 YFSETQ. This chain's CDR3 is CASSPLGQGSTDTQYF. The CDR3 nucleotides are TGCGCCAGCAGCCCCCTGGGACAGGGAAGCACAGATACGCAGTATTTT.

CDR3 residues: CASSSFGRGDLNNEQFF. CDR3 nucleotide sequence: TGCGCCAGCAGCTCCTTTGGGCGGGGGGACCTAAACAATGAGCAGTTCTTC. The chain combines TRBV5-1 with TRBJ2-1; 8 nucleotides match TRBD2. CDR3 length: 17 amino acids. In germline, CDR1 is SGHRS, CDR2 YFSETQ. J lost 5 bases, V lost 3 bases, and 13 bases had no gene match. Full variable domain (remainder filled in from reference TRBV5-1 and TRBJ2-1): KAGVTQTPRYLIKTRGQQVTLSCSPISGHRSVSWYQQTPGQGLQFLFEYFSETQRNKGNFPGRFSGRQFSNSRSEMNVSTLELGDSALYLCASSSFGRGDLNNEQFFGPGTRLTVL.

V usage is TRBV10-1 and J usage is TRBJ1-5; 9 nucleotides align to TRBD1. CDR3 length: 13 amino acids. Germline V gene lookup returns CDR1 WNHNN and CDR2 SYGVQD (reference sequence). V was clipped by 6 bases and J by 6 bases; unmatched bases: 3. The CDR3 nucleotides are TGCGCCAGCAGACAGGGGGCTTTTCAGCCCCAGCATTTT. As protein: CASRQGAFQPQHF.

The chain is built from TRBV9 and TRBJ2-3, with a weak D call TRBD1 (6 bases). CDR1 and CDR2 (germline): SGDLS, YYNGEE. V dropped 2 bases and J dropped 7 bases, with 17 bases sitting between them. The CDR3 consists of 15 residues. The CDR3 protein is CASSVGAGGGNTQYF. CDR3 bases: TGTGCCAGCAGCGTGGGGGCGGGCGGAGGCAATACGCAGTATTTT.

The gene calls are TRBV6-5 and TRBJ2-7; D remains ambiguous. CDR3 size: 13 residues. With 0 bases removed from V and 5 bases from J, the gap between germline ends came to 8 bases. CDR1 is MNHEY, CDR2 SVGAGI, per germline. CDR3 coding DNA: TGTGCCAGCAGTTACTCTAAACCCGACGAGCAGTACTTC. Amino acid sequence: CASSYSKPDEQYF.

This chain links TRBV10-2 with TRBJ1-1; D is undetermined. The CDR3 runs 12 residues. Germline V lookup: CDR1 WSHSY, CDR2 SAAADI. V shed 7 bases and J shed 10 bases, with 16 bases lying between them. DNA of the CDR3: TGCGCCAGCAATCTCGGCGAGGGTAGAGCTTTCTTT. Protein sequence: CASNLGEGRAFF.

The chain uses TRBV5-6 and TRBJ2-3, with 11 bases matching TRBD2. Trimming removed 3 bases from V and 4 bases from J; junction bases left unmatched: 4. CDR3 length: 15 amino acids. Germline V gives CDR1 SGHDT, CDR2 YYEEEE. The CDR3 is CASSSLAGVADTQYF. The CDR3 region has the DNA TGTGCCAGCAGCTCACTAGCGGGAGTAGCAGATACGCAGTATTTT.

This chain joins TRBV27 and TRBJ2-1; 11 bases are shared with TRBD2. Germline-derived CDR1 and CDR2 are MNHEY and SMNVEV (reference sequence). Trimming took 4 bases from V and 5 from J; bases not matched to a gene: 4. The CDR3 length is 15 residues. The CDR3 loop reads CASSYGTSGDNEQFF. The CDR3, as DNA: TGTGCCAGCAGTTACGGGACTAGCGGTGACAATGAGCAGTTCTTC.

The chain employs TRBV5-6 and TRBJ2-7; D is undetermined. Germline V gives CDR1 SGHDT, CDR2 YYEEEE. V was pared by 4 bases and J by 5 bases, with 10 bases between. CDR3 size: 12 residues. The CDR3, as DNA: TGTGCCAGCAGCCCCGGGTCTCACGAGCAGTACTTC. Protein: CASSPGSHEQYF.

With regard to this clone: Other DNA sequences within the sample encode an identical CDR3. V gene TRBV7-9 combines with J gene TRBJ1-3; D gene unclear. This CDR3 contains 15 residues. The V gene's germline CDR1 is SEHNR and CDR2 FQNEAQ (reference sequence). Trimming removed 4 bases from V and 0 bases from J, with 10 bases in between. Here the CDR3 reads CASSSGPSSGNTIYF. DNA for the CDR3: TGTGCCAGCAGCTCCGGACCAAGCTCTGGAAACACCATATATTTT.

This clone was detected once. Other DNA sequences from this sample encode an identical CDR3 as well. The chain uses TRBV29-1 and TRBJ2-7, with 9 bases matching TRBD1. There are 12 residues in the CDR3. The germline CDR1 and CDR2 sequences are SQVTM and ANQGSEA. V was pared by 7 bases and J by 3 bases, with 4 bases of the junction left unmatched. The CDR3 spells CSAETGGYEQYF. In DNA form, the CDR3 reads TGCAGCGCTGAGACAGGGGGCTACGAGCAGTACTTC.